A single sample gave rise to the 27 T cell receptor beta chains below, sequenced in a study of T cell responses to AZD1222 COVID-19 vaccine. The method was immunoSEQ multiplex PCR; TCRdb's version includes in-frame clones alone and lacks a portion of them. The sample has approximately 130,000 clones; about 89% are singletons. The sample here was peripheral blood, taken on day 0 of AZD1222 vaccination. These receptors were collected from an adult in good health.

The sample holds a few counts of this clone. The chain couples TRBV5-4 to TRBJ2-5, with D perhaps TRBD2 (5 bases). The ends were cut back, 7 bases at V and 4 bases at J, with 17 bases in the middle. Germline V lookup: CDR1 SGHNT, CDR2 YYREEE (reference sequence). The CDR3 loop spans 14 amino acids. CDR3 nucleotide sequence: TGTGCCAGCGCTGGGGTGGGAGAACTAGAGACCCAGTACTTC. Encoded protein: CASAGVGELETQYF.

The V call is TRBV5-1, the J call TRBJ1-2; possibly TRBD1 for D (5 bases). Germline values: CDR1 SGHRS, CDR2 YFSETQ. V lost 0 bases to trimming and J lost 8 bases, with 14 bases between them. There are 14 residues in the CDR3. CDR3 bases: TGCGCCAGCAGCTTGGCCGATCGAGGGGACGGCTACACCTTC. Translated: CASSLADRGDGYTF.

This clone was counted between two and nine times. This chain connects TRBV7-8 to TRBJ1-5; 8 bases agree with TRBD1. CDR1 and CDR2 (germline): SGHVS, FQNEAQ. V was clipped by 5 bases and J by 4 bases; unmatched bases: 13. CDR3 size: 17 residues. This chain's CDR3 is CASSTTSGQGRNQPQHF. The CDR3 coding sequence is TGTGCCAGCAGCACCACATCAGGACAGGGAAGAAATCAGCCCCAGCATTTT.

The J gene is TRBJ2-7, the V gene TRBV19; D ambiguous. Germline CDR1 LNHDA, CDR2 SQIVND (reference sequence). This CDR3 is 10 amino acids long. V was shortened by 8 bases and J by 6 bases, with 8 bases between the two germline ends. For the CDR3, the DNA is TGTGCCAGTCAAACTTTCGAGCAGTACTTC. This encodes CASQTFEQYF.

The sample holds a few counts of this clone. The chain recombines TRBV9 with TRBJ1-6; D may be TRBD1 (5 bases). CDR1 is SGDLS and CDR2 is YYNGEE in the germline V gene. With 7 bases removed from V and 7 bases from J, the gap between germline ends came to 15 bases. The CDR3 is 14 amino acids. DNA of the CDR3: TGTGCCAGCGGTGGTGGACAACGAAATTCACCCCTCCACTTT. This gives the protein CASGGGQRNSPLHF.

The chain is built from TRBV5-1 and TRBJ2-1, with D hard to call. The CDR3 loop spans 14 amino acids. Trimming took 0 bases from V and 7 from J, leaving 11 bases between them. The germline gives CDR1 SGHRS, CDR2 YFSETQ. The DNA for the CDR3 is TGCGCCAGCAGCTTGGGGGGTCAAGGGAATGAGCAGTTCTTC. It codes for CASSLGGQGNEQFF. The variable domain in full, with the rest retrieved from reference TRBV5-1 and TRBJ2-1, is KAGVTQTPRYLIKTRGQQVTLSCSPISGHRSVSWYQQTPGQGLQFLFEYFSETQRNKGNFPGRFSGRQFSNSRSEMNVSTLELGDSALYLCASSLGGQGNEQFFGPGTRLTVL.

The chain recombines TRBV30 with TRBJ1-6, with D unclear. The CDR3 is made up of 15 amino acids. Trimming stripped 0 bases from V and 7 bases from J, with 13 bases between. The germline gives CDR1 GTSNPN, CDR2 SVGIG (reference sequence). In nucleotides, the CDR3 is TGTGCCTGGAGTGTATTTGGCAGAGGAAATTCACCCCTCCACTTT. This codes for CAWSVFGRGNSPLHF.

V and J are TRBV12-3 or TRBV12-4 and TRBJ2-3, with TRBD1 as a possible D gene (5 bases). Trimming left V 8 bases short and J 1 base short, with 10 bases between. This CDR3 comprises 13 residues. The DNA for the CDR3 is TGTGCCAGCTCTCAGGGTGGCACAGATACGCAGTATTTT. It specifies CASSQGGTDTQYF.

The chain combines TRBV18 with TRBJ1-4; 8 nucleotides line up with TRBD1. CDR1 is KGHSH and CDR2 is LQKENI in the germline V gene. This CDR3 has 15 residues. J was trimmed by 6 bases and V by 4 bases; bases with no gene match: 7. CDR3 residues: CASSQNDRGDEKLFF. CDR3 sequence (DNA): TGTGCCAGCTCACAAAACGACAGGGGTGATGAAAAACTGTTTTTT.

The chain recombines TRBV25-1 with TRBJ2-7; 8 bases are a match to TRBD2. Germline V gene sequence: CDR1 MGHDK, CDR2 SYGVNS. CDR3 size: 16 residues. With 4 bases clipped from V and 0 bases from J, the junction kept 8 bases outside the gene matches. CDR3 coding DNA: TGTGCCAGCAGTGGGTCTTTTAGCGGGAACTCCTACGAGCAGTACTTC. Translation: CASSGSFSGNSYEQYF.

The chain is built from TRBV6-5 and TRBJ1-2; no definite D call. This CDR3 spans 14 amino acids. Trimming shortened V by 8 bases and J by 1 base, and 14 bases separated the two germline ends. Germline lookup yields CDR1 MNHEY and CDR2 SVGAGI. The CDR3 DNA reads TGTGCCAGCTCCCAAGGTCCTGGTAACTATGGCTACACCTTC. Translation gives CASSQGPGNYGYTF.

The gene calls are TRBV21-1 and TRBJ1-5; the table names TRBD1, a call not compared with the DNA. TRBV21-1 is a documented pseudogene. This CDR3 has 15 amino acids. CDR3 bases: TGTGCCAGCAGGAACAGGGATGGTAGCAATCAGCCCCAGCATTTT. This sequence encodes CASRNRDGSNQPQHF.

The chain couples TRBV5-1 to TRBJ2-3, with 9 bases matching TRBD2. V gave up 3 bases and J gave up 2 bases; unmatched junction bases: 10. Per the germline V gene, CDR1 is SGHRS and CDR2 is YFSETQ. This CDR3 is built from 17 residues. The CDR3 DNA is TGCGCCAGCAGCTGGGGGGCTAGCGGGATAACCACAGATACGCAGTATTTT. Protein product: CASSWGASGITTDTQYF.

The CDR3 nucleotides read TGTGCCAGCAGCGTAAGCGGGACCCACAATCAGCCCCAGCATTTT. This gives the protein CASSVSGTHNQPQHF. V usage is TRBV9 and J usage is TRBJ1-5; possible D gene TRBD1, 5 bases. V shed 1 base and J shed 3 bases, with 11 bases lying between them. The CDR3 spans 15 residues. The germline V gene encodes CDR1 SGDLS and CDR2 YYNGEE.

This chain links TRBV12-3 or TRBV12-4 with TRBJ1-2; no clear D gene. There are 12 residues in the CDR3. Trimming cost V 10 bases and J 3 bases, with 12 bases left between them. The CDR3 region is CATSPRDYGYTF. CDR3 DNA: TGTGCCACCTCCCCCCGCGACTATGGCTACACCTTC.

The chain is built from TRBV12-3 or TRBV12-4 and TRBJ1-2, with unresolved D. Trimming left V 5 bases short and J 4 bases short, with 8 bases between. The CDR3 spans 12 residues. The CDR3: CASSPDIYGYTF. The CDR3 coding sequence is TGTGCCAGCAGTCCAGATATCTATGGCTACACCTTC.

The rearrangement uses TRBV28 and TRBJ1-6; TRBD1 is a possible D gene (5 bases). Germline V gene lookup returns CDR1 MDHEN and CDR2 SYDVKM. The CDR3 has 13 amino acids. Trimming took 8 bases from V and 10 from J, leaving 15 bases between them. The CDR3 coding sequence is TGTGCCAGCGGGGAGGGGATGGTCTCACCCCTCCACTTT. Amino acid sequence: CASGEGMVSPLHF.

The rearrangement joins TRBV7-2 to TRBJ1-2; D possibly corresponds to TRBD1 (5 bases). V shed 4 bases and J shed 0 bases, with 9 bases lying between them. CDR3 size: 14 residues. Germline CDR1 reads SGHTA; CDR2 reads FQGNSA. The CDR3 region has the DNA TGTGCCAGCAGCTCCGTGGGGGCTAACTATGGCTACACCTTC. Its protein is CASSSVGANYGYTF.

The sample holds one count of this clone. The chain joins TRBV19 to TRBJ2-2; the match to TRBD1 covers 8 bases. V shed 7 bases and J 2 bases; nucleotides not matched to a gene: 3. The CDR3 has 14 residues. Germline V gene data show CDR1 as LNHDA and CDR2 as SQIVND (reference sequence). CDR3 bases: TGTGCCAGTAACGACAGGGGTAACACCGGGGAGCTGTTTTTT. It translates to CASNDRGNTGELFF.

The chain has TRBV2 and TRBJ2-3; possibly TRBD2 for D (6 bases). The CDR3 covers 18 residues. Trimming took 1 base from V and 1 from J, leaving 18 bases between them. Germline CDR1 SNHLY, CDR2 FYNNEI. This CDR3 is CASSEGWGHGGGTDTQYF. The DNA of the CDR3 is TGTGCCAGCAGTGAAGGATGGGGTCACGGGGGAGGCACAGATACGCAGTATTTT.

The J gene is TRBJ2-1, the V gene TRBV3-1 (or the pseudogene TRBV3-2), with D perhaps TRBD1 or TRBD2 (5 bases each). This CDR3 has 16 amino acids. V was shortened by 2 bases and J by 8 bases, with 19 bases between the two germline ends. CDR1 is LGHDT and CDR2 is YNNKEL in the germline V gene (reference sequence). CDR3 bases: TGTGCCAGCAGCCAAACCGGGACCGCGACTATCGATGAGCAGTTCTTC. This codes for CASSQTGTATIDEQFF.

The genes are TRBV12-3 or TRBV12-4 and TRBJ1-6; D is unclear. The ends were cut back, 3 bases at V and 10 bases at J, with 10 bases in the middle. The CDR3 has 13 residues. The CDR3 is CASSFNPISPLHF. For the CDR3, the DNA is TGTGCCAGCAGTTTTAACCCCATCTCACCCCTCCACTTT.

The chain joins TRBV14 to TRBJ2-7, with D unclear. V lost 10 bases and J lost 7, with 17 bases in between. This CDR3 has 12 amino acids. Germline CDR1 reads SGHDN; CDR2 reads FVKESK. DNA of the CDR3: TGTGCCACATCAGGCCCGGGTAATGAGCAGTACTTC. It encodes CATSGPGNEQYF.

The gene calls are TRBV2 and TRBJ2-2; tentatively, D is TRBD2 (5 bases). CDR1 SNHLY and CDR2 FYNNEI come from the germline V gene. The germline V and J ends were trimmed by 3 bases and 6 bases, with 8 bases remaining between them. The CDR3 totals 13 residues. The CDR3 reads CASSERVPGELFF. The DNA for the CDR3 is TGTGCCAGCAGTGAGAGGGTACCCGGGGAGCTGTTTTTT.

The chain is built from TRBV19 and TRBJ1-5; D gene unclear. CDR1 and CDR2 from the germline V gene are LNHDA and SQIVND (reference sequence). Between the trimmed V and J ends, which lost 5 bases and 0 bases, there was a span of 17 bases. The CDR3 runs to 17 residues. CDR3 in amino acids: CASSPIVSSDSNQPQHF. The CDR3 nucleotides are TGTGCCAGTAGTCCCATTGTTTCGTCCGATAGCAATCAGCCCCAGCATTTT. The full variable domain, with the rest looked up from reference TRBV19 and TRBJ1-5, is DGGITQSPKYLFRKEGQNVTLSCEQNLNHDAMYWYRQDPGQGLRLIYYSQIVNDFQKGDIAEGYSVSREKKESFPLTVTSAQKNPTAFYLCASSPIVSSDSNQPQHFGDGTRLSIL.

The genes are TRBV28 and TRBJ2-6, with no clear D. The CDR3 spans 16 residues. V was trimmed by 8 bases and J by 0 bases, leaving 14 bases between them. Germline CDR1 reads MDHEN; CDR2 reads SYDVKM. The CDR3 loop reads CASRSGSASGANVLTF. The CDR3 coding sequence is TGTGCCAGCCGCTCGGGCAGCGCCTCTGGGGCCAACGTCCTGACTTTC.

The chain carries TRBV30 and TRBJ1-6; D perhaps matches TRBD1 (5 bases). CDR1 and CDR2 from the germline V gene are GTSNPN and SVGIG (reference sequence). The length of the CDR3 is 15 residues. Trimming pared 4 bases from V and 0 bases from J, leaving 10 bases between. CDR3 nucleotide sequence: TGTGCCTGGACGGACATAAGCTCCTATAATTCACCCCTCCACTTT. Its protein is CAWTDISSYNSPLHF. Variable domain in full (rest from reference TRBV30 and TRBJ1-6): SQTIHQWPATLVQPVGSPLSLECTVEGTSNPNLYWYRQAAGRGLQLLFYSVGIGQISSEVPQNLSASRPQDRQFILSSKKLLLSDSGFYLCAWTDISSYNSPLHFGNGTRLTVT.